Following are 24 T cell receptor beta chains from one sample sequenced in a study of shared clonotypes between healthy human individuals (dated by TCRdb to the early 2020s). The library was prepared using the immunoSEQ multiplex PCR assay. What TCRdb holds here is the immuneACCESS table cut down to in-frame rearrangements. Part of the clones is not present; checked against another copy, under half of the missing clones reflect an unresolved V gene, and the others are unexplained. The sample contains approximately 2.1 million clones, approximately 93% of them found a single time. Together, the top ten hold about 0.37% of the sample. The sample was naive CD4+ T cells from PBMCs. The cell subset or site label corresponds to: CD45RA+ positively selected. These TCRs come from a man aged 18 to 30 in good health. Some clones in this sample may be carry-over from other donors' samples.

V and J are TRBV23-1 and TRBJ1-1; D remains unclear. TRBV23-1 is sorted into the ORF group, with uncertain function. Trimming left V 0 bases short and J 0 bases short, with 11 bases between. The CDR3 is 16 amino acids. The CDR3 nucleotides read TGCGCCAGCAGTCAATCAAGCTACGCCCTGAACACTGAAGCTTTCTTT. Translating gives CASSQSSYALNTEAFF.

The rearrangement uses TRBV6-6 and TRBJ2-7; 8 nucleotides agree with TRBD2. This CDR3 has 12 amino acids. Germline V gene sequence: CDR1 MNHNY, CDR2 SVGAGI (reference sequence). CDR3 sequence (DNA): TGTGCTGCAGCGGGGGTTTCCTACGAGCAGTACTTC. Its translation is CAAAGVSYEQYF.

The J gene is TRBJ2-1, the V gene TRBV27; D is undetermined. The CDR3 sequence is 12 residues long. Trimming removed 6 bases at V and 4 bases at J, with 7 bases between. The germline gives CDR1 MNHEY, CDR2 SMNVEV (reference sequence). The CDR3 is CASRLRYNEQFF. The CDR3, as DNA: TGTGCCAGCAGGTTGAGGTACAATGAGCAGTTCTTC.

Of note for this clone: Distinct nucleotide sequences in the sample also encode this CDR3. The chain uses TRBV5-1 and TRBJ2-1; D gene unclear. V was shortened by 0 bases and J by 7 bases, with 5 bases between the two germline ends. The length of the CDR3 is 12 residues. Germline V lookup: CDR1 SGHRS, CDR2 YFSETQ. The CDR3 is CASSLDLNEQFF. CDR3 coding DNA: TGCGCCAGCAGCTTGGACCTGAATGAGCAGTTCTTC.

The genes are TRBV6-5 and TRBJ2-1; 8 nucleotides match TRBD2. J was trimmed by 7 bases and V by 2 bases; bases with no gene match: 10. The CDR3 spans 16 residues. Germline assignment: CDR1 MNHEY and CDR2 SVGAGI. The CDR3 bases are TGTGCCAGCAGTTACACTTCCGGGACTAGGAGGAATGAGCAGTTCTTC. Protein sequence: CASSYTSGTRRNEQFF.

The chain couples TRBV6-6 to TRBJ1-1; no definite D call. V shed 6 bases and J shed 5 bases, with 13 bases lying between them. The V gene's germline CDR1 is MNHNY and CDR2 SVGAGI (reference sequence). CDR3 length: 13 residues. The CDR3 DNA follows: TGTGCCAGCAGCCGAGCCCCGCGGACTGAAGCTTTCTTT. As protein: CASSRAPRTEAFF.

Here the CDR3 DNA reads TGTGCCAGCAGTTTCTCGTGGGGCCCCGCTAACTATGGCTACACCTTC. Encoded protein: CASSFSWGPANYGYTF. The chain has TRBV27 and TRBJ1-2, with TRBD1 as a possible D gene (5 bases). The V gene's germline CDR1 is MNHEY and CDR2 SMNVEV (reference sequence). CDR3 length equals 16 residues. V shed 3 bases and J shed 0 bases, with 14 bases lying between them.

The chain has TRBV6-1 and TRBJ1-4, with 9 bases identical to TRBD1. After removal of 7 bases from V and 8 bases from J, the junction contained 8 bases not matched to a gene. The CDR3 has 14 amino acids. Germline V lookup: CDR1 MNHNS, CDR2 SASEGT. CDR3 coding DNA: TGTGCCAGCACCACGACAGGGGGTTACGAAAAACTGTTTTTT. It yields the protein CASTTTGGYEKLFF.

The chain has TRBV9 and TRBJ2-2, with D perhaps TRBD2 (6 bases). Germline loops: CDR1 SGDLS, CDR2 YYNGEE. The CDR3 extends over 18 amino acids. V lost 4 bases to trimming and J lost 6 bases, with 25 bases between them. CDR3 amino acids: CASSPSASPFLGAGELFF. The CDR3 DNA follows: TGTGCCAGCAGCCCTAGCGCTAGCCCCTTTCTTGGGGCCGGGGAGCTGTTTTTT. The variable domain in full, completed from reference TRBV9 and TRBJ2-2, reads DSGVTQTPKHLITATGQRVTLRCSPRSGDLSVYWYQQSLDQGLQFLIQYYNGEERAKGNILERFSAQQFPDLHSELNLSSLELGDSALYFCASSPSASPFLGAGELFFGEGSRLTVL.

The chain recombines TRBV6-1 with TRBJ1-4; D unclear. V lost 5 bases to trimming and J lost 8 bases, with 15 bases between them. The CDR3 consists of 14 residues. The germline V gene encodes CDR1 MNHNS and CDR2 SASEGT. CDR3 residues: CASSSRSEREKLFF. In DNA, the CDR3 is TGTGCCAGCAGTAGCCGCTCCGAAAGGGAAAAACTGTTTTTT.

CDR3 DNA sequence: TGTGCCAGCAGCCGTGGGGAGGGGGAGGGAGATACGCAGTATTTT. Its protein is CASSRGEGEGDTQYF. The chain carries TRBV4-2 and TRBJ2-3, with D tentatively TRBD2 (7 bases). The CDR3 has 15 amino acids. V dropped 4 bases and J dropped 5 bases, with 16 bases sitting between them. Germline V lookup: CDR1 LGHNA, CDR2 YNFKEQ.

The rearrangement joins TRBV19 to TRBJ2-1; 14 nucleotides agree with TRBD2. Looked up from germline, CDR1 is LNHDA and CDR2 is SQIVND (reference sequence). The CDR3 has 17 residues. The V gene end was trimmed by 4 bases and the J gene end by 4 bases; junction bases not matched to a gene: 6. CDR3 protein: CASSRLAGGPSYNEQFF. The CDR3, as DNA: TGTGCCAGTAGTAGACTAGCGGGAGGGCCTTCATACAATGAGCAGTTCTTC.

The sample holds one count of this clone. This chain links TRBV28 with TRBJ1-5; D remains ambiguous. The germline V gene encodes CDR1 MDHEN and CDR2 SYDVKM. The CDR3 consists of 16 residues. V lost 4 bases, J lost 2 bases, and 15 bases lay in between. The CDR3 DNA sequence: TGTGCCAGCAGTTCGATGCCGGCAGCGGGCAATCAGCCCCAGCATTTT. Amino acids: CASSSMPAAGNQPQHF.

The CDR3 sequence is CASSDLAVTGELFF. CDR3 in DNA: TGTGCCAGCAGTGATTTAGCGGTCACCGGGGAGCTGTTTTTT. The chain links TRBV2 to TRBJ2-2, with TRBD2 as a possible D gene (6 bases). CDR1 and CDR2 (germline): SNHLY, FYNNEI. CDR3 length: 14 amino acids. Trimming pared 3 bases from V and 4 bases from J, leaving 9 bases between.

The rearrangement joins TRBV19 to TRBJ2-6; 9 positions agree with TRBD1. The germline gives CDR1 LNHDA, CDR2 SQIVND (reference sequence). The CDR3 has 16 amino acids. Losses at the gene ends were 5 bases for V and 1 base for J; bases not matched to a gene: 3. In DNA form, the CDR3 reads TGTGCCAGTAGTTCGGACAGGGGATCTGGGGCCAACGTCCTGACTTTC. It encodes CASSSDRGSGANVLTF. Filled out from reference TRBV19 and TRBJ2-6, the complete variable domain reads DGGITQSPKYLFRKEGQNVTLSCEQNLNHDAMYWYRQDPGQGLRLIYYSQIVNDFQKGDIAEGYSVSREKKESFPLTVTSAQKNPTAFYLCASSSDRGSGANVLTFGAGSRLTVL.

This chain connects TRBV5-4 to TRBJ2-5; the match to TRBD1 covers 7 bases. J gave up 1 base and V 5 bases, and 5 bases lay outside the gene matches. There are 14 residues in the CDR3. Per the germline V gene, CDR1 is SGHNT and CDR2 is YYREEE (reference sequence). The CDR3: CASSFGQAQETQYF. CDR3 DNA sequence: TGTGCCAGCAGTTTCGGACAGGCCCAAGAGACCCAGTACTTC.

The J gene is TRBJ1-1, the V gene TRBV25-1; no reliable D call. Trimming cost V 4 bases and J 4 bases, with 13 bases left between them. The CDR3 extends over 14 amino acids. CDR1 and CDR2 (germline): MGHDK, SYGVNS. The CDR3 spells CASSANSAFTEAFF. CDR3 nucleotides: TGTGCCAGCAGTGCCAATTCAGCTTTCACTGAAGCTTTCTTT. Filled out from reference TRBV25-1 and TRBJ1-1, the complete variable domain reads EADIYQTPRYLVIGTGKKITLECSQTMGHDKMYWYQQDPGMELHLIHYSYGVNSTEKGDLSSESTVSRIRTEHFPLTLESARPSHTSQYLCASSANSAFTEAFFGQGTRLTVV.

The chain has TRBV4-1 and TRBJ1-4; 9 bases align to TRBD1. The CDR3 is 15 residues long. Germline assignment: CDR1 MGHRA and CDR2 YSYEKL. Unmatched junction bases numbered 4, after V lost 2 bases and J lost 6 bases. The CDR3 DNA reads as TGCGCCAGCAGCCAAAAGCGGGACAGGGATGAAAAACTGTTTTTT. This translates into CASSQKRDRDEKLFF.

The chain joins TRBV5-1 to TRBJ2-4; a weak D match, TRBD2 (6 bases). V lost 3 bases to trimming and J lost 5 bases, with 18 bases between them. This CDR3 spans 16 amino acids. Germline V gene sequence: CDR1 SGHRS, CDR2 YFSETQ. The CDR3 loop reads CASSSLRGRRENIQYF. CDR3 nucleotides: TGCGCCAGCAGCTCCCTACGGGGGAGGCGCGAAAACATTCAGTACTTC.

The V gene is TRBV28, the J gene TRBJ1-2; D is undetermined. V shed 4 bases and J shed 3 bases, with 12 bases lying between them. Germline CDR1 and CDR2: MDHEN and SYDVKM. The CDR3 runs to 14 residues. The CDR3 bases are TGTGCCAGCAGTTCTCAACAAGCTCACTATGGCTACACCTTC. This translates into CASSSQQAHYGYTF.

V and J are TRBV7-9 and TRBJ1-1, with no clear D. V dropped 5 bases and J dropped 4 bases, with 14 bases sitting between them. This CDR3 has 14 residues. Germline V gene lookup returns CDR1 SEHNR and CDR2 FQNEAQ (reference sequence). The CDR3 DNA follows: TGTGCCAGCAGCCAAGAGGCGATCGGCACTGAAGCTTTCTTT. Translated: CASSQEAIGTEAFF.

Comment on this clone: The sample carries other DNA sequences with the same CDR3. The rearrangement joins TRBV7-2 to TRBJ1-1; D may be TRBD1 (5 bases). Germline CDR1 SGHTA, CDR2 FQGNSA. The CDR3 is made up of 14 amino acids. Trimming removed 2 bases at V and 5 bases at J, with 12 bases between. This chain's CDR3 is CASSLQGEGTEAFF. CDR3 DNA: TGTGCCAGCAGCTTACAGGGAGAGGGTACTGAAGCTTTCTTT. Combining the CDR3 with reference TRBV7-2 and TRBJ1-1 gives the whole variable domain GAGVSQSPSNKVTEKGKDVELRCDPISGHTALYWYRQSLGQGLEFLIYFQGNSAPDKSGLPSDRFSAERTGGSVSTLTIQRTQQEDSAVYLCASSLQGEGTEAFFGQGTRLTVV.

Notes on this clone: Additional DNA sequences in this sample encode the identical CDR3. This chain connects TRBV9 to TRBJ2-1; D may be TRBD2 (5 bases). The V gene's germline CDR1 is SGDLS and CDR2 YYNGEE. The CDR3 totals 15 residues. Trimming left V 1 base short and J 2 bases short, with 10 bases between. CDR3 protein: CASSVSGVPYNEQFF. The CDR3 DNA follows: TGTGCCAGCAGCGTAAGCGGAGTCCCCTACAATGAGCAGTTCTTC.

The CDR3 coding sequence is TGTGCCAGCAGTTCGATTGGGGAGGGGAACACTGAAGCTTTCTTT. Encoded protein: CASSSIGEGNTEAFF. This chain connects TRBV28 to TRBJ1-1; D is unclear. From germline, CDR1 is MDHEN and CDR2 SYDVKM. V lost 4 bases and J lost 1, with 13 bases in between. The length of the CDR3 is 15 residues.